Each of the 27 T cell receptor beta chains below was sequenced from the same sample in a study of molecular identifiers for immune sequencing clone quantification. TCRdb fed the PCR reads into MiXCR, producing one record per CDR3 protein. The table records around 480,000 distinct CDR3 sequences, around 25% of them present only once. The specimen sequenced was naive CD8+ T cells from blood, with Jurkat cell RNA spiked in. Subset specified: FACS-sorted CD8+CD4-CCR7+CD45RA+ naive T cells. These TCRs come from a human donor in good health. Some libraries in this study had Jurkat cell RNA spiked in.

The chain recombines TRBV29-1 with TRBJ1-3; no firm D call. Germline CDR1 is SQVTM and CDR2 is ANQGSEA. CDR3 length: 14 amino acids. Between the trimmed V and J ends, which lost 0 bases and 0 bases, there was a span of 6 bases. The CDR3 sequence: CSVEDRNSGNTIYF. The CDR3 region has the DNA TGCAGCGTTGAAGATAGGAACTCTGGAAACACCATATATTTT.

This clonotype has a single count. This chain uses TRBV10-3 with TRBJ2-7; possibly TRBD1 for D (7 bases). The CDR3 length is 13 residues. Germline CDR1 and CDR2: ENHRY and SYGVKD. The V gene lost 6 bases and the J gene lost 3 bases, with 12 bases spanning the gap. The CDR3 bases are TGTGCCATCAGGGAGGGACAGCGCTACGAGCAGTACTTC. Amino acid sequence: CAIREGQRYEQYF.

The chain carries TRBV28 and TRBJ2-5; perhaps D is TRBD1 or TRBD2 (5 bases each). The V gene's germline CDR1 is MDHEN and CDR2 SYDVKM. The CDR3 has 14 amino acids. V was cut by 6 bases and J by 0 bases, with 11 bases left in between. CDR3 amino acids: CASRGEWYQETQYF. In DNA form, the CDR3 reads TGTGCCAGCAGGGGGGAGTGGTACCAAGAGACCCAGTACTTC.

Only a few counts were recorded for this clonotype. The chain joins TRBV27 to TRBJ1-5, with D maybe TRBD1 (5 bases). The germline V gene encodes CDR1 MNHEY and CDR2 SMNVEV (reference sequence). V lost 5 bases to trimming and J lost 6 bases, with 11 bases between them. CDR3 size: 13 residues. CDR3: CASSETAAQPQHF. The DNA of the CDR3 is TGTGCCAGCAGTGAGACAGCAGCTCAGCCCCAGCATTTT.

Worth noting for this clonotype: A clone one base away is much larger, so this may be a read error. The rearrangement links TRBV28 to TRBJ2-3, with D possibly being TRBD2 (5 bases). V lost 8 bases to trimming and J lost 3 bases, with 12 bases between them. The CDR3 is made up of 13 amino acids. Germline assignment: CDR1 MDHEN and CDR2 SYDVKM. CDR3 in DNA: TGTGCCAGCGCGGTGAGGGTAACAGATACGCAGTATTTT. Its protein is CASAVRVTDTQYF.

This clonotype was observed a handful of times. The chain carries TRBV6-2 or TRBV6-3 and TRBJ2-3; 7 nucleotides align to TRBD2. Trimming removed 5 bases from V and 2 bases from J; junction bases left unmatched: 10. The CDR3 loop spans 16 amino acids. Germline CDR1 reads MNHEY; CDR2 reads SVGEGT. The CDR3 spells CASSTRGGDYTDTQYF. The CDR3 bases are TGTGCCAGCAGTACCCGCGGGGGAGACTACACAGATACGCAGTATTTT.

This clonotype was seen many times. The V and J genes are TRBV4-1 and TRBJ1-1; D gene unclear. V dropped 4 bases and J dropped 7 bases, with 16 bases sitting between them. This CDR3 is 14 amino acids long. Germline-derived CDR1 and CDR2 are MGHRA and YSYEKL. In nucleotides, the CDR3 is TGCGCCAGCAGCCGGACGGCCCAAGCCCATGAAGCTTTCTTT. Amino acids: CASSRTAQAHEAFF.

V usage is TRBV13 and J usage is TRBJ1-6, with a possible D match to TRBD1 (5 bases). Germline loops: CDR1 PRHDT, CDR2 FYEKMQ (reference sequence). The V end was cut by 2 bases, the J end by 0 bases, with 11 bases between. The CDR3 runs 17 residues. The CDR3 coding sequence is TGTGCCAGCAGCTTATCGGCGGACATCTCCTATAATTCACCCCTCCACTTT. Its protein product is CASSLSADISYNSPLHF.

V and J are TRBV15 and TRBJ2-2; D gene uncertain. Between the trimmed V and J ends, which lost 0 bases and 3 bases, there was a span of 26 bases. Per the germline V gene, CDR1 is LNHNV and CDR2 is YYDKDF (reference sequence). The CDR3 is made up of 21 amino acids. The DNA for the CDR3 is TGTGCCACCAGCAGAGATCAAAACACCCTTGTAGAGGATCCGGACACCGGGGAGCTGTTTTTT. This translates into CATSRDQNTLVEDPDTGELFF.

This clonotype was counted ten times or more. The chain is built from TRBV6-2 or TRBV6-3 and TRBJ2-1, with 11 bases lining up with TRBD1. Germline V lookup: CDR1 MNHEY, CDR2 SVGEGT. This CDR3 contains 14 residues. V shed 10 bases, J shed 7 bases, and the junction held 9 bases outside the gene matches. As DNA, the CDR3 is TGTGCCACCGCCGGGACAGGGGGTTGGAATGAGCAGTTCTTC. Its protein is CATAGTGGWNEQFF.

This clonotype was observed at least ten times. The chain has TRBV12-3 or TRBV12-4 and TRBJ1-5; D call uncertain. The CDR3 totals 14 residues. The ends were cut back, 8 bases at V and 0 bases at J, with 11 bases in the middle. CDR3 sequence reads: CASCPRYSNQPQHF. As DNA, the CDR3 is TGTGCCAGCTGCCCCCGATATAGCAATCAGCCCCAGCATTTT.

This clonotype was counted between two and nine times. The V call is TRBV19, the J call TRBJ1-5; D remains unclear. The CDR3 spans 14 residues. V was pared by 3 bases and J by 2 bases, with 8 bases between. CDR1 is LNHDA and CDR2 is SQIVND in the germline V gene (reference sequence). CDR3 sequence reads: CASSMWSGNQPQHF. CDR3 nucleotide sequence: TGTGCCAGTAGTATGTGGTCAGGCAATCAGCCCCAGCATTTT.

The chain uses TRBV29-1 and TRBJ2-7, with D unclear. V lost 3 bases and J lost 0, with 15 bases in between. This CDR3 has 15 residues. Germline assignment: CDR1 SQVTM and CDR2 ANQGSEA. CDR3 residues: CSVEVAALPSYEQYF. DNA for the CDR3: TGCAGCGTTGAGGTTGCAGCTTTACCCTCCTACGAGCAGTACTTC.

This clonotype was counted many times. The rearrangement uses TRBV6-5 and TRBJ2-3; a possible D gene is TRBD2 (6 bases). The CDR3 length is 17 residues. The ends were cut back, 6 bases at V and 3 bases at J, with 22 bases in the middle. In germline, CDR1 is MNHEY, CDR2 SVGAGI. CDR3 amino acids: CASSNHLRPGVTDTQYF. The CDR3 bases are TGTGCCAGCAGCAATCACCTGCGACCGGGAGTAACAGATACGCAGTATTTT.

The chain links TRBV9 to TRBJ2-2, with 7 nucleotides matching TRBD2. CDR3 length: 16 residues. Trimming took 3 bases from V and 0 from J; bases not matched to a gene: 5. Germline CDR1 reads SGDLS; CDR2 reads YYNGEE. CDR3 DNA sequence: TGTGCCAGCAGCGGTAGTCGGGGGGCGAACACCGGGGAGCTGTTTTTT. Translated: CASSGSRGANTGELFF.

This clonotype was counted many times. The chain has TRBV29-1 and TRBJ2-7, with 11 bases aligning to TRBD2. Germline V CDR1 and CDR2: SQVTM, ANQGSEA. There are 15 residues in the CDR3. J lost 3 bases, V lost 2 bases, and 6 bases had no gene match. Here the CDR3 DNA reads TGCAGCGTTGAAAGTCTAGCGGGAGGATTCTACGAGCAGTACTTC. Amino acids: CSVESLAGGFYEQYF.

This clonotype showed up just a few times. The missing conserved phenylalanine or tryptophan at the end of this CDR3 makes a read error likely. This chain uses TRBV30 with TRBJ2-1; no clear D. The V end was cut by 2 bases, the J end by 11 bases, with 16 bases between. CDR3 size: 13 residues. In germline, CDR1 is GTSNPN, CDR2 SVGIG (reference sequence). In nucleotides, the CDR3 is TGTGCCTGGAGTAGATCTACAAGCCCTCAGCAGTTCCTC. Amino acid sequence: CAWSRSTSPQQFL.

This clonotype was counted only a few times. The genes are TRBV19 and TRBJ2-7; 9 bases match TRBD1. This CDR3 region has 15 residues. The germline V gene encodes CDR1 LNHDA and CDR2 SQIVND (reference sequence). Losses at the gene ends were 5 bases for V and 3 bases for J; bases not matched to a gene: 8. The CDR3 DNA reads TGTGCCAGTAGTTCAGGGACAGGGTTCTTCTACGAGCAGTACTTC. As protein: CASSSGTGFFYEQYF.

This clonotype showed up many times. The chain has TRBV12-3 or TRBV12-4 and TRBJ1-4; 10 bases agree with TRBD1. The CDR3 is 16 residues long. The V segment lost 5 bases and the J segment 0 bases; nucleotides outside the gene matches: 3. The CDR3 here is CASSPGQGATNEKLFF. CDR3 DNA: TGTGCCAGCAGTCCAGGACAGGGGGCAACTAATGAAAAACTGTTTTTT.

This clonotype was seen ten or more times. The chain joins TRBV28 to TRBJ2-2; D unclear. Germline CDR1 is MDHEN and CDR2 is SYDVKM. The CDR3 length is 14 residues. V was trimmed by 4 bases and J by 1 base, leaving 7 bases between them. The DNA for the CDR3 is TGTGCCAGCAGTTACCGACAGAACACCGGGGAGCTGTTTTTT. Protein: CASSYRQNTGELFF.

On this clonotype itself: Mismatch with germline at one junction end may stem from a read error. The chain recombines TRBV12-5 with TRBJ1-1; possibly TRBD1 for D (5 bases). This CDR3 region has 15 residues. Germline V gene sequence: CDR1 LGHNT, CDR2 FRNRAP. The CDR3 loop is CASGLFAGGFTEALF. The DNA of the CDR3 is TGTGCTAGTGGTTTGTTCGCTGGGGGGTTCACTGAAGCTCTCTTT.

This clonotype was seen a handful of times. This chain uses TRBV10-3 with TRBJ2-2; unclear D gene. The CDR3 loop spans 13 amino acids. V was cut by 1 base and J by 6 bases, with 6 bases left in between. CDR1 is ENHRY and CDR2 is SYGVKD in the germline V gene. The CDR3 DNA is TGTGCCATCAGTGAGTTGCCATCCGGGGAGCTGTTTTTT. The encoded protein is CAISELPSGELFF.

V usage is TRBV6-4 and J usage is TRBJ1-1, with D possibly matching TRBD1 (5 bases). The V gene's germline CDR1 is MRHNA and CDR2 SNTAGT. V lost 5 bases and J 1 base, leaving 17 bases between the germline ends. The CDR3 contains 16 residues. The CDR3 sequence is CASSRTNEAPNTEAFF. CDR3 nucleotide sequence: TGTGCCAGCAGTCGGACAAACGAAGCACCGAACACTGAAGCTTTCTTT.

The chain recombines TRBV9 with TRBJ2-7; D uncertain. The CDR3 contains 16 residues. V was clipped by 0 bases and J by 0 bases, with 13 bases between them. Per germline, CDR1 SGDLS and CDR2 YYNGEE. The CDR3 bases are TGTGCCAGCAGCGTAGGTCAAATCGGTAGCTCCTACGAGCAGTACTTC. This encodes CASSVGQIGSSYEQYF.

This clonotype was found many times. V and J are TRBV14 and TRBJ1-1; 9 bases align to TRBD1. This CDR3 region has 16 residues. J gave up 4 bases and V 5 bases, and 11 bases lay outside the gene matches. Germline assignment: CDR1 SGHDN and CDR2 FVKESK. The DNA of the CDR3 is TGTGCCAGCAGCTACTTCACAGGGGGCGGCCCCACTGAAGCTTTCTTT. Its protein product is CASSYFTGGGPTEAFF.

Regarding this clonotype: This sequence may be a read error, since a much larger clone differs from it by one base. No conserved phenylalanine or tryptophan is present at the end of the CDR3, so a read error is the likely explanation. The chain links TRBV2 to TRBJ2-5, with D unclear. Trimming removed 7 bases from V and 5 bases from J, with 14 bases in between. Germline V gives CDR1 SNHLY, CDR2 FYNNEI. There are 13 residues in the CDR3. Written as DNA, the CDR3 is TGTGCCAGCATAATGAGGATGATGGAGACCCAGTACCTC. It codes for CASIMRMMETQYL.

As DNA, the CDR3 is TGCGCCAGCAGCCCTCTAGCGGGACCAAGTCCGTACGAGCAGTACTTC. Protein sequence: CASSPLAGPSPYEQYF. The rearrangement joins TRBV4-1 to TRBJ2-7, with 9 nucleotides matching TRBD2. The V gene end was trimmed by 4 bases and the J gene end by 4 bases; junction bases not matched to a gene: 11. The CDR3 is 16 residues long. Germline CDR1 MGHRA, CDR2 YSYEKL.